A selection of T cell receptor beta chains follows, all from one sample in a study of early T cells in non-severe SARS-CoV-2 infection. Each CDR3 protein gets one entry after TCRdb re-called the 5' RACE reads with MiXCR. The sample has 45,000 to 75,000 distinct CDR3 sequences; about 8.9% are singletons. Source material: whole blood. The receptors derive from an adult who was a healthcare worker with PCR-confirmed SARS-CoV-2 infection or an uninfected control (not recorded which). Each CDR3 is given with its conserved first and last residue. The order of the fields is clone size, D gene, J gene, V gene, CDR3 DNA, CDR3 protein. A D gene is named only where the DNA matches it firmly. Only part of the rows carry a size: once, few, many, or a class if the clone is expanded.

clone size: many; D gene: -; J gene: TRBJ2-3; V gene: TRBV28; CDR3 DNA: TGTGCCAGCAGTTCATTCCAAGATACGCAGTATTTT; CDR3 protein: CASSSFQDTQYF
clone size: many; D gene: TRBD1; J gene: TRBJ2-7; V gene: TRBV11-1; CDR3 DNA: TGTGCCAGCAGTACGCCGGGACAGGGACAGTCCTACGAGCAGTACTTC; CDR3 protein: CASSTPGQGQSYEQYF
clone size: many; D gene: TRBD1; J gene: TRBJ1-4; V gene: TRBV29-1; CDR3 DNA: TGCAGCGTTGAAGCGTGGGACAGGGAATCAACTAATGAAAAACTGTTTTTT; CDR3 protein: CSVEAWDRESTNEKLFF
clone size: few; D gene: TRBD2; J gene: TRBJ2-3; V gene: TRBV10-3; CDR3 DNA: TGTGCCATCAGTGAGACAATAGGACTAGCGGGCACAGATACGCAGTATTTT; CDR3 protein: CAISETIGLAGTDTQYF
clone size: many; D gene: TRBD1; J gene: TRBJ2-7; V gene: TRBV4-1; CDR3 DNA: TGCGCCAGCAGCCAGGGGCCCACAGGGGGCTCCTACGAGCAGTACTTC; CDR3 protein: CASSQGPTGGSYEQYF
clone size: many; D gene: -; J gene: TRBJ2-2; V gene: TRBV18; CDR3 DNA: TGTGCCAGCTCACCAGGGCGCCAAGAGACCGGGGAGCTGTTTTTT; CDR3 protein: CASSPGRQETGELFF
clone size: few; D gene: -; J gene: TRBJ1-1; V gene: TRBV2; CDR3 DNA: TGTGCCAGCCCAAACGGCCTCCAAGCTTTCTTT; CDR3 protein: CASPNGLQAFF
clone size: many; D gene: -; J gene: TRBJ2-1; V gene: TRBV12-3/TRBV12-4; CDR3 DNA: TGTGCCAGCACCGAGATTCCAGACAATGAGCAGTTCTTC; CDR3 protein: CASTEIPDNEQFF
clone size: -; D gene: TRBD1; J gene: TRBJ1-2; V gene: TRBV14; CDR3 DNA: TGTGCCAGCAGCCAAGGCCGGGACAGGGTGGGCGGCTACACCTTC; CDR3 protein: CASSQGRDRVGGYTF
clone size: many; D gene: TRBD2; J gene: TRBJ2-1; V gene: TRBV7-9; CDR3 DNA: TGTGCCAGCAGGATAGGACTAGCCGCTGAGGAGCAGTTCTTC; CDR3 protein: CASRIGLAAEEQFF
clone size: few; D gene: TRBD1; J gene: TRBJ2-1; V gene: TRBV6-5; CDR3 DNA: TGTGCCAGCAAAGATACCGGGACAGCTTACAATGAGCAGTTCTTC; CDR3 protein: CASKDTGTAYNEQFF
clone size: few; D gene: -; J gene: TRBJ1-1; V gene: TRBV2; CDR3 DNA: TGTGCCAGCAAACAGCCGGAGTATAACACTGAAGCTTTCTTT; CDR3 protein: CASKQPEYNTEAFF
clone size: -; D gene: TRBD2; J gene: TRBJ2-2; V gene: TRBV28; CDR3 DNA: TGTGCCAGCAGTCCCCCGGGCGGGGGGACCGGGGAGCTGTTTTTT; CDR3 protein: CASSPPGGGTGELFF
clone size: -; D gene: -; J gene: TRBJ2-2; V gene: TRBV28; CDR3 DNA: TGTGCCAGCAGACCCGGATTCGTTAACACCGGGGAGCTGTTTTTT; CDR3 protein: CASRPGFVNTGELFF
clone size: few; D gene: -; J gene: TRBJ2-7; V gene: TRBV24-1; CDR3 DNA: TGTGCCACCCGAGATGGTGGGGAGCAGTACTTC; CDR3 protein: CATRDGGEQYF
clone size: few; D gene: -; J gene: TRBJ2-1; V gene: TRBV24-1; CDR3 DNA: TGTGCCACCAGTGATTACCAGTTGGGCGCTGAGCAGTTCTTC; CDR3 protein: CATSDYQLGAEQFF
clone size: few; D gene: TRBD2; J gene: TRBJ2-7; V gene: TRBV12-3/TRBV12-4; CDR3 DNA: TGTGCCAGCAGTCCCAGGACTAGCGGGAGCAACGAGCAGTACTTC; CDR3 protein: CASSPRTSGSNEQYF
clone size: few; D gene: TRBD1; J gene: TRBJ1-3; V gene: TRBV5-4; CDR3 DNA: TGTGCCAGCAGCTTGGACAGGGGCTCTGAAAACACCATATATTTT; CDR3 protein: CASSLDRGSENTIYF
clone size: few; D gene: TRBD2; J gene: TRBJ2-2; V gene: TRBV7-8; CDR3 DNA: TGTGCCAGCAGCCCCAGGGCGGGAGGCACCGGGGAGCTGTTTTTT; CDR3 protein: CASSPRAGGTGELFF
clone size: -; D gene: TRBD2; J gene: TRBJ2-1; V gene: TRBV28; CDR3 DNA: TGTGCCAGCAGTCTCAGAGGGCTAGCGGGAGTGAAGCAGTTCTTC; CDR3 protein: CASSLRGLAGVKQFF